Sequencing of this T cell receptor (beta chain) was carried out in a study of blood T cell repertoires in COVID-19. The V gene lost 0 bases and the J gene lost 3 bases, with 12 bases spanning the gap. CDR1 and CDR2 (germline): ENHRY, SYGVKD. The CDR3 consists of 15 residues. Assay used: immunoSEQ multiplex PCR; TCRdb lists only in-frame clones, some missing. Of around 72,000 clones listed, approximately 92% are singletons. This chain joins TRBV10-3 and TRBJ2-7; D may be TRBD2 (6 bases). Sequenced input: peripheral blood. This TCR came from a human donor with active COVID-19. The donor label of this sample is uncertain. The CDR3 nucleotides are TGTGCCATCAGTGAGTCGGACCGGGGAGGCTACGAGCAGTACTTC. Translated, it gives CAISESDRGGYEQYF.